This TCR beta chain comes out of a study of shared clonotypes between healthy human individuals. Sequencing was performed with immunoSEQ multiplex PCR; in TCRdb, only in-frame clones are kept and a portion is missing. The sample holds under 850,000 clones; roughly 72% are singletons and the top ten take under 2%. Germline CDR1 is KGHSH and CDR2 is LQKENI. The V gene lost 3 bases and the J gene lost 14 bases, with 22 bases spanning the gap. The CDR3 runs 14 residues. This chain connects TRBV18 to TRBJ2-5; D uncertain. The specimen sequenced was memory CD4+ T cells sorted from blood. The subset here: CD45RA-negative fraction. The source is a woman aged 25 to 39 in good health. In nucleotides, the CDR3 is TGTGCCAGCTCACCCCCCATACTGACTGAATTTACCTACTTC. This codes for CASSPPILTEFTYF.